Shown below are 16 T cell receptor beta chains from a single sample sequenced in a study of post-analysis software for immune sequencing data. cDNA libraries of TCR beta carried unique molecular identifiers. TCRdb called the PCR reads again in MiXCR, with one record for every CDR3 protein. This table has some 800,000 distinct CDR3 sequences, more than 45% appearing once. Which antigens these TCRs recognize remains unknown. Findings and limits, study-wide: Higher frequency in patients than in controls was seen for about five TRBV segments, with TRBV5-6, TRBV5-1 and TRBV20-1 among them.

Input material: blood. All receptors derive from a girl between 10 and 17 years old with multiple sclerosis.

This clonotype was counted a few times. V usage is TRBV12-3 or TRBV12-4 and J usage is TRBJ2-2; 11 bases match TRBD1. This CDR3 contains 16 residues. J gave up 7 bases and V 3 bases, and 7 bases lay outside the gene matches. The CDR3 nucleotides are TGTGCCAGCAGTTTCGCGGGACAGGGGGTTGACGGGGAGCTGTTTTTT. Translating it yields CASSFAGQGVDGELFF.

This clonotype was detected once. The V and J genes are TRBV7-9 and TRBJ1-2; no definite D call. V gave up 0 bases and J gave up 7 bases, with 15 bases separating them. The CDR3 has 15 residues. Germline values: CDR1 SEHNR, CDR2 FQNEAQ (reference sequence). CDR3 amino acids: CASSLARAPLRGYTF. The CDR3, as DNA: TGTGCCAGCAGCTTAGCGAGGGCACCCTTGCGTGGCTACACCTTC. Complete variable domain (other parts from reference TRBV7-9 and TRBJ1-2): DTGVSQNPRHKITKRGQNVTFRCDPISEHNRLYWYRQTLGQGPEFLTYFQNEAQLEKSRLLSDRFSAERPKGSFSTLEIQRTEQGDSAMYLCASSLARAPLRGYTFGSGTRLTVV.

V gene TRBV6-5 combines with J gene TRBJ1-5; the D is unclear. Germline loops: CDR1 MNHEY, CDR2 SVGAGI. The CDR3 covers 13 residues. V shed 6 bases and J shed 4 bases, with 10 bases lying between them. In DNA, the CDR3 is TGTGCCAGCAGCTCAACCCGAAATCAGCCCCAGCATTTT. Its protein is CASSSTRNQPQHF.

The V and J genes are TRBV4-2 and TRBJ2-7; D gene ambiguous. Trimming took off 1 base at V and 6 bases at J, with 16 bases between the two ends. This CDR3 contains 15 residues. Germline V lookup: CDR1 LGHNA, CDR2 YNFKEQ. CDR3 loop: CASSQGRLLEFEQYF. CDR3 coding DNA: TGTGCCAGCAGCCAAGGCAGACTCCTAGAATTCGAGCAGTACTTC.

CDR3 amino acids: CASSFSDRAGKAETQYF. For the CDR3, the DNA is TGTGCCAGCAGTTTTTCCGACAGGGCCGGAAAAGCGGAGACCCAGTACTTC. The rearrangement links TRBV12-3 or TRBV12-4 to TRBJ2-7; TRBD1 agrees at 7 bases. Gene TRBJ2-5 matches the end of the DNA better, so the J call may be wrong. The CDR3 sequence is 17 residues long.

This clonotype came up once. DNA for the CDR3: TGTGCCAGCAGTGCTCTTCTCGCGGGGCCCTACAATGAGCAGTTCTTC. Protein product: CASSALLAGPYNEQFF. The chain employs TRBV6-2 or TRBV6-3 and TRBJ2-1, with D possibly being TRBD2 (6 bases). The CDR3 is 16 residues long. Trimming shortened V by 5 bases and J by 2 bases, and 16 bases separated the two germline ends. Looked up from germline, CDR1 is MNHEY and CDR2 is SVGEGT.

The CDR3, as DNA: TGTGCCAGCAGCTTCAACAGGGGTGGATATGGCTACACCTTC. Encoded protein: CASSFNRGGYGYTF. The chain combines TRBV13 with TRBJ1-2, with 7 nucleotides matching TRBD1. CDR3 length: 14 residues. After removal of 3 bases from V and 5 bases from J, the junction contained 6 bases not matched to a gene. The germline CDR1 and CDR2 sequences are PRHDT and FYEKMQ (reference sequence).

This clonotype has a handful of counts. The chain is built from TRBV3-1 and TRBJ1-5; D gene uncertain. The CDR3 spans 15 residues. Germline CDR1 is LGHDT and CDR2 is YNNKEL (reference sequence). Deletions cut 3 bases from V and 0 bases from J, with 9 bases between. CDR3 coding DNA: TGTGCCAGCAGCCAGGGCCAGAGTAGCAATCAGCCCCAGCATTTT. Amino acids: CASSQGQSSNQPQHF.

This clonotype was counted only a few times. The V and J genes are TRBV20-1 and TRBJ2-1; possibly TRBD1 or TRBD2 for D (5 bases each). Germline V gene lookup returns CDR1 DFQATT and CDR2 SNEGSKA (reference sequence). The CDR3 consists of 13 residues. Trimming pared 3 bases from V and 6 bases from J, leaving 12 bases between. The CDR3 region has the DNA TGCAGTGCTAGTCACCGGGACCCCAATGAGCAGTTCTTC. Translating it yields CSASHRDPNEQFF.

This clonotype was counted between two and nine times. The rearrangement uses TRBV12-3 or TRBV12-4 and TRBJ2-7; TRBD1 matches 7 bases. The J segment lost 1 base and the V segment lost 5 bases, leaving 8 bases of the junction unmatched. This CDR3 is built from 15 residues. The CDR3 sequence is CASSPFDRVSYEQYF. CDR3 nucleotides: TGTGCCAGCAGTCCATTCGACAGGGTTTCCTACGAGCAGTACTTC.

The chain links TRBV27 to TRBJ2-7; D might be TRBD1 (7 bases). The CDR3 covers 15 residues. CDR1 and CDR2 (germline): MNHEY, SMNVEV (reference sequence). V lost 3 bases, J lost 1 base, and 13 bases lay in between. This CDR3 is CASSLGRGASYEQYF. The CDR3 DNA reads TGTGCCAGCAGTTTGGGCAGGGGGGCATCCTACGAGCAGTACTTC.

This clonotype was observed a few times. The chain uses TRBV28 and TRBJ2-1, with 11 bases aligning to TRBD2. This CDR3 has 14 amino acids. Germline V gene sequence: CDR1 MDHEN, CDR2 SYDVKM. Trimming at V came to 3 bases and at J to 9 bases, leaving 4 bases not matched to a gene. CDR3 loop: CASSFGLAGPEQFF. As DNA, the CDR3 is TGTGCCAGCAGTTTCGGACTAGCGGGTCCTGAGCAGTTCTTC.

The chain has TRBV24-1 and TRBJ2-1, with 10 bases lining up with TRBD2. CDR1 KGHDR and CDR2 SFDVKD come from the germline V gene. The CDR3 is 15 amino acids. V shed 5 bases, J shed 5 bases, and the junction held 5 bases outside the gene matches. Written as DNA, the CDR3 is TGTGCCACCAGTGCCTGGACTAGCGGCAACAATGAGCAGTTCTTC. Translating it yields CATSAWTSGNNEQFF.

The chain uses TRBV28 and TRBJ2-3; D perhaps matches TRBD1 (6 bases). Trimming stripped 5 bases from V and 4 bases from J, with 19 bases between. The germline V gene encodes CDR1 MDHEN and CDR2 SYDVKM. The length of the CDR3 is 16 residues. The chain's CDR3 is CASSPPTPGDADTQYF. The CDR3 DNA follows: TGTGCCAGCAGTCCACCGACCCCAGGGGACGCAGATACGCAGTATTTT.

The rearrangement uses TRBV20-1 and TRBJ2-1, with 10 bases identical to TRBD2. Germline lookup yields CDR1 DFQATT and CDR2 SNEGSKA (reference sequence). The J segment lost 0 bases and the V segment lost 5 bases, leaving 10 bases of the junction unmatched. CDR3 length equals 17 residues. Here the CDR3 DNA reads TGCAGTGCTCGGTGGGGTAGCGGGAGGAGCTCCTACAATGAGCAGTTCTTC. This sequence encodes CSARWGSGRSSYNEQFF.

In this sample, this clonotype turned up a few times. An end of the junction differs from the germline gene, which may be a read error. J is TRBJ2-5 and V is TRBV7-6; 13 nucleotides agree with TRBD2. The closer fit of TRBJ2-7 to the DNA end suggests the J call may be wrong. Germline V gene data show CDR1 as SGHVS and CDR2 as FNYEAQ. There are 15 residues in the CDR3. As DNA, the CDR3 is TGTGTCAGCAGTCCACTAGCGGGGGGGGCTGGCGAGCAGTACTTC. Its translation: CVSSPLAGGAGEQYF.